The 25 T cell receptor beta chains reported below all come from one sample, sequenced in a study of blood T cell repertoires in COVID-19. Repertoires were generated with immunoSEQ multiplex PCR, while TCRdb's copy carries only in-frame clones and drops some. The repertoire has about 42,000 clones, approximately 90% of them found once; the top ten carry roughly 8.1%. The sample taken for sequencing was peripheral blood. Receptors were obtained from a young man with active or convalescent COVID-19.

V is TRBV27 and J is TRBJ2-3, with 7 bases lining up with TRBD2. From germline, CDR1 is MNHEY and CDR2 SMNVEV (reference sequence). J was trimmed by 2 bases and V by 8 bases; bases with no gene match: 7. This CDR3 contains 14 residues. In DNA, the CDR3 is TGTGCCAGCGCCCTAGCGGATTACACAGATACGCAGTATTTT. Translated, it gives CASALADYTDTQYF.

V gene TRBV14 combines with J gene TRBJ2-7, with TRBD1 matching 11 bases. V gave up 1 base and J gave up 3 bases; unmatched junction bases: 5. From germline, CDR1 is SGHDN and CDR2 FVKESK. CDR3 length: 16 residues. In nucleotides, the CDR3 is TGTGCCAGCAGCCAAGGTCCCGGGACAGGGGGCTACGAGCAGTACTTC. Amino acid sequence: CASSQGPGTGGYEQYF.

The V call is TRBV28, the J call TRBJ1-2; 9 nucleotides line up with TRBD1. The CDR3 is 15 residues long. Germline-derived CDR1 and CDR2 are MDHEN and SYDVKM. V shed 6 bases, J shed 1 base, and the junction held 6 bases outside the gene matches. This CDR3 reads CASRPPGQGNYGYTF. The CDR3 nucleotides are TGTGCCAGCAGACCGCCGGGACAGGGTAACTATGGCTACACCTTC.

This clone was seen only once. This rearrangement joins TRBV6-5 to TRBJ1-6; D is unresolved. The CDR3 is made up of 13 amino acids. Trimming stripped 2 bases from V and 7 bases from J, with 6 bases between. The germline V gene encodes CDR1 MNHEY and CDR2 SVGAGI. CDR3 DNA sequence: TGTGCCAGCAGTTACGACGGGAATTCACCCCTCCACTTT. Its translation: CASSYDGNSPLHF.

A few counts support this clone. The V call is TRBV11-2, the J call TRBJ2-1; TRBD1 agrees at 10 bases. Germline V gene data show CDR1 as SGHAT and CDR2 as FQNNGV. The CDR3 totals 16 residues. Germline trimming cut 6 bases from V and 3 bases from J; bases unmatched to any gene: 8. The CDR3 region has the DNA TGTGCCAGCAGACTTAGTGGACAGGGGGTCTACAATGAGCAGTTCTTC. Its translation: CASRLSGQGVYNEQFF.

V and J are TRBV25-1 and TRBJ1-1; 10 bases align to TRBD1. The junction had 10 bases not matched to a gene; V was cut back by 3 bases and J by 6 bases. This CDR3 is 16 amino acids long. Germline V CDR1 and CDR2: MGHDK, SYGVNS. The CDR3 reads CASSDRDRGSGAEAFF. The CDR3, as DNA: TGTGCCAGCAGTGATCGGGACAGGGGATCCGGTGCTGAAGCTTTCTTT.

The gene calls are TRBV19 and TRBJ2-3, with 8 bases lining up with TRBD1. Losses at the gene ends were 6 bases for V and 0 bases for J; bases not matched to a gene: 2. CDR3 length: 14 amino acids. The germline V gene encodes CDR1 LNHDA and CDR2 SQIVND (reference sequence). CDR3 in DNA: TGTGCCAGTAGGAGGACAGGGAGCACAGATACGCAGTATTTT. The encoded protein is CASRRTGSTDTQYF.

The V and J genes are TRBV7-2 and TRBJ2-7; 10 bases map to TRBD2. Unmatched junction bases numbered 7, after V lost 4 bases and J lost 4 bases. Germline V gives CDR1 SGHTA, CDR2 FQGNSA. The CDR3 consists of 15 residues. The CDR3 DNA sequence: TGTGCCAGCAGCTCTAGCGGGAGCGGGTTGTACGAGCAGTACGTC. Protein: CASSSSGSGLYEQYV.

The chain joins TRBV27 to TRBJ2-1, with D possibly TRBD2 on 5 matching bases. The germline gives CDR1 MNHEY, CDR2 SMNVEV (reference sequence). Trimming removed 6 bases at V and 4 bases at J, with 19 bases between. The CDR3 has 16 residues. The chain's CDR3 is CASRLGAAFIYNEQFF. The CDR3 bases are TGTGCCAGCAGGTTGGGAGCGGCCTTTATTTACAATGAGCAGTTCTTC.

The V gene is TRBV2, the J gene TRBJ2-7, with 7 bases that match TRBD2. The length of the CDR3 is 13 residues. Germline trimming cut 8 bases from V and 3 bases from J; bases unmatched to any gene: 7. Per germline, CDR1 SNHLY and CDR2 FYNNEI. CDR3 loop: CASGGGDYYEQYF. The CDR3 coding sequence is TGTGCCAGCGGTGGGGGGGATTACTACGAGCAGTACTTC.

The chain uses TRBV6-5 and TRBJ1-2; D unclear. CDR3 length equals 14 residues. With 0 bases removed from V and 8 bases from J, the gap between germline ends came to 13 bases. Germline CDR1 is MNHEY and CDR2 is SVGAGI. This CDR3 reads CASSYSGSAAGYTF. In DNA, the CDR3 is TGTGCCAGCAGTTACTCAGGGAGCGCAGCGGGCTACACCTTC.

This clone has only one observation. The rearrangement links TRBV2 to TRBJ2-1; possible D gene TRBD1, 6 bases. Trimming cost V 3 bases and J 3 bases, with 12 bases left between them. Germline values: CDR1 SNHLY, CDR2 FYNNEI. The CDR3 length is 15 residues. The CDR3 here is CASSETGGLYNEQFF. The CDR3 DNA follows: TGTGCCAGCAGTGAGACAGGTGGGCTCTACAATGAGCAGTTCTTC. The full variable domain, its missing parts supplied by reference TRBV2 and TRBJ2-1, is EPEVTQTPSHQVTQMGQEVILRCVPISNHLYFYWYRQILGQKVEFLVSFYNNEISEKSEIFDDQFSVERPDGSNFTLKIRSTKLEDSAMYFCASSETGGLYNEQFFGPGTRLTVL.

The V and J genes are TRBV6-6 and TRBJ1-3; D gene uncertain. The CDR3 loop spans 15 amino acids. With 7 bases removed from V and 0 bases from J, the gap between germline ends came to 13 bases. Germline-derived CDR1 and CDR2 are MNHNY and SVGAGI (reference sequence). The CDR3 coding sequence is TGTGCCAGCACCAGTATCCGGGACTCTGGAAACACCATATATTTT. Its protein is CASTSIRDSGNTIYF.

This chain links TRBV2 with TRBJ2-7; weak D call: TRBD2 (6 bases). The V end was cut by 3 bases, the J end by 1 base, with 13 bases between. The CDR3 contains 15 residues. CDR1 SNHLY and CDR2 FYNNEI come from the germline V gene. The DNA for the CDR3 is TGTGCCAGCAGTGAGAGGACTATAACGTCCTACGAGCAGTACGTC. Translation: CASSERTITSYEQYV.

The V and J genes are TRBV7-2 and TRBJ2-1, with 12 bases identical to TRBD2. CDR3 length: 17 residues. CDR1 is SGHTA, CDR2 FQGNSA, per germline. With V trimmed by 4 bases and J by 13 bases, 17 bases remained unmatched. This CDR3 reads CASSSRAGTSGSLIQFF. CDR3 sequence (DNA): TGTGCCAGCAGCTCTCGAGCCGGGACTAGCGGGTCCCTTATCCAGTTCTTC. Looking up the rest from reference TRBV7-2 and TRBJ2-1 gives the full variable domain: GAGVSQSPSNKVTEKGKDVELRCDPISGHTALYWYRQSLGQGLEFLIYFQGNSAPDKSGLPSDRFSAERTGGSVSTLTIQRTQQEDSAVYLCASSSRAGTSGSLIQFFGPGTRLTVL.

The rearrangement joins TRBV25-1 to TRBJ1-1, with D possibly TRBD1 on 6 matching bases. The CDR3 totals 15 residues. CDR1 and CDR2 (germline): MGHDK, SYGVNS. Trimming pared 4 bases from V and 0 bases from J, leaving 12 bases between. CDR3 DNA sequence: TGTGCCAGCAGTGGGGAAGGGGACATGAACACTGAAGCTTTCTTT. Protein: CASSGEGDMNTEAFF.

V usage is TRBV18 and J usage is TRBJ1-6; D is uncertain. The CDR3 has 13 amino acids. Trimming shortened V by 2 bases and J by 7 bases, and 6 bases separated the two germline ends. Germline values: CDR1 KGHSH, CDR2 LQKENI. The CDR3, as DNA: TGTGCCAGCTCACCAGGAGTCAATTCACCCCTCCACTTT. As protein: CASSPGVNSPLHF.

V is TRBV5-1 and J is TRBJ1-4; possible D gene TRBD1, 5 bases. V was trimmed by 4 bases and J by 3 bases, leaving 16 bases between them. CDR1 and CDR2 from the germline V gene are SGHRS and YFSETQ. The CDR3 loop spans 16 amino acids. CDR3 DNA: TGCGCCAGCAGCCCCGGGGGGTCCGGGGCTAATGAAAAACTGTTTTTT. Amino acids: CASSPGGSGANEKLFF.

The chain employs TRBV25-1 and TRBJ1-2, with 7 nucleotides matching TRBD1. The CDR3 is made up of 14 amino acids. The V segment lost 5 bases and the J segment 4 bases; nucleotides outside the gene matches: 7. CDR1 and CDR2 (germline): MGHDK, SYGVNS. For the CDR3, the DNA is TGTGCCAGCAGTCCCTCCGGGACAGCCTATGGCTACACCTTC. It is translated as CASSPSGTAYGYTF.

The chain carries TRBV19 and TRBJ1-5; TRBD1 matches at 10 bases. With V trimmed by 5 bases and J by 2 bases, 9 bases remained unmatched. There are 17 residues in the CDR3. Germline assignment: CDR1 LNHDA and CDR2 SQIVND (reference sequence). The CDR3 region has the DNA TGTGCCAGTAGTCAACCGACCGGGACAGGGGGCAATCAGCCCCAGCATTTT. Translation: CASSQPTGTGGNQPQHF.

J is TRBJ1-1 and V is TRBV19; D gene uncertain. The CDR3 loop spans 15 amino acids. The germline V gene encodes CDR1 LNHDA and CDR2 SQIVND (reference sequence). Trimming stripped 5 bases from V and 2 bases from J, with 15 bases between. The CDR3 is CASSREGSPNTEAFF. The DNA for the CDR3 is TGTGCCAGTAGTCGTGAGGGAAGCCCCAACACTGAAGCTTTCTTT. The full variable domain, rest sourced from reference TRBV19 and TRBJ1-1, is DGGITQSPKYLFRKEGQNVTLSCEQNLNHDAMYWYRQDPGQGLRLIYYSQIVNDFQKGDIAEGYSVSREKKESFPLTVTSAQKNPTAFYLCASSREGSPNTEAFFGQGTRLTVV.

This clone appeared a single time. The J gene is TRBJ2-3, the V gene TRBV2, with D possibly being TRBD2 (6 bases). The V end lost 6 bases, the J end lost 2 bases, and 18 bases lay between the germline ends. The CDR3 covers 16 residues. CDR1 is SNHLY and CDR2 is FYNNEI in the germline V gene. The CDR3: CASRSRAGGSTDTQYF. The CDR3 DNA follows: TGTGCCAGCAGATCAAGGGCTGGGGGGTCCACAGATACGCAGTATTTT.

J is TRBJ2-7 and V is TRBV7-2; no clear D gene. Germline V gene data show CDR1 as SGHTA and CDR2 as FQGNSA. The length of the CDR3 is 12 residues. Trimming cost V 5 bases and J 2 bases, with 7 bases left between them. In nucleotides, the CDR3 is TGTGCCAGCAGCATCGACACCTACGAGCAGTACGTC. Amino acid sequence: CASSIDTYEQYV.

The chain is built from TRBV27 and TRBJ2-7, with TRBD2 matching 8 bases. Germline-derived CDR1 and CDR2 are MNHEY and SMNVEV (reference sequence). The CDR3 consists of 16 residues. Unmatched junction bases numbered 11, after V lost 5 bases and J lost 2 bases. CDR3 DNA: TGTGCCAGCAGTCCCCTAAGCGGGAGCCCCCCCTACGAGCAGTACGTC. It encodes CASSPLSGSPPYEQYV.

The genes are TRBV14 and TRBJ2-5; TRBD1 aligns across 8 bases. Germline V gene data show CDR1 as SGHDN and CDR2 as FVKESK. The CDR3 totals 15 residues. V lost 4 bases and J lost 3; bases outside the gene matches: 7. The CDR3 region is CASSPYPDREETQYF. For the CDR3, the DNA is TGTGCCAGCAGCCCCTACCCGGACAGGGAAGAGACCCAGTACTTC.